Shown below are 6 T cell receptor beta chains from a single sample sequenced in a study of blood T cells in healthy people across ages. Next came a second PCR, run for about 7 to 12 cycles, which used a sample-barcoded 5' primer along with a J-beta primer mix. MiXCR was run by TCRdb on the 5' RACE reads, yielding one entry per CDR3 protein. This sample has more than 650,000 distinct CDR3 sequences; roughly 20% occur once, and the top ten carry approximately 20%. The sequenced sample consisted of blood. The receptor set was obtained from a man between 65 and 85 years old in good health.

J is TRBJ2-3 and V is TRBV5-1; D unresolved. V lost 7 bases and J 3 bases, leaving 18 bases between the germline ends. The CDR3 runs to 15 residues. Germline CDR1 reads SGHRS; CDR2 reads YFSETQ. The CDR3 nucleotides are TGCGCCAGCTCATGGTCGCCCAGTGGGACAGATACGCAGTATTTT. This translates into CASSWSPSGTDTQYF.

This clonotype turned up a few times. At one end the junction does not follow the germline gene, possibly because of a read error. The chain is built from TRBV12-3 or TRBV12-4 and TRBJ2-5, with D uncertain. This CDR3 spans 11 amino acids. This chain's CDR3 is CASSLLETKFF. CDR3 bases: TGTGCCAGCAGTTTACTAGAGACGAAGTTCTTC.

This clonotype appeared a few times. This chain links TRBV6-1 with TRBJ2-3; the D gene is possibly TRBD2 (6 bases). The CDR3 consists of 17 residues. CDR1 MNHNS and CDR2 SASEGT come from the germline V gene. V lost 6 bases, J lost 1 base, and 20 bases lay in between. CDR3 sequence: CASRRLASGGGTDTQYF. The CDR3 coding sequence is TGTGCCAGCAGACGCTTGGCCTCCGGGGGTGGCACAGATACGCAGTATTTT.

The sample holds a few counts of this clonotype. The chain joins TRBV28 to TRBJ2-3; TRBD1 matches 11 bases. The ends lost 7 bases at V and 4 bases at J; junction bases unmatched: 10. The germline V gene encodes CDR1 MDHEN and CDR2 SYDVKM. CDR3 length: 16 amino acids. The CDR3 DNA follows: TGTGCCAGCATGAATACCGGGACAGGGGGGTCAGATACGCAGTATTTT. Encoded protein: CASMNTGTGGSDTQYF.

The gene calls are TRBV10-3 and TRBJ2-5, with TRBD1 as a possible D gene (6 bases). Trimming pared 3 bases from V and 4 bases from J, leaving 12 bases between. Germline V gives CDR1 ENHRY, CDR2 SYGVKD. The CDR3 is made up of 14 amino acids. In nucleotides, the CDR3 is TGTGCCATCAGTGACCCAACAGGGCTAGAGACCCAGTACTTC. Protein sequence: CAISDPTGLETQYF.

This chain joins TRBV7-8 and TRBJ1-1; D gene ambiguous. This CDR3 comprises 14 residues. Looked up from germline, CDR1 is SGHVS and CDR2 is FQNEAQ. V gave up 1 base and J gave up 4 bases, with 10 bases separating them. The DNA of the CDR3 is TGTGCCAGCAGCTTAGGGGGTTTCGGCACTGAAGCTTTCTTT. It codes for CASSLGGFGTEAFF.